The 22 T cell receptor beta chains in this list originate from one sample, sequenced in a study of blood T cell repertoires in COVID-19. The repertoire was sequenced with immunoSEQ multiplex PCR; TCRdb's copy has only in-frame clones and lacks some. The sample comprises 110,000 or so clones, approximately 85% of which are singletons, and 5% to 6% rests with the top ten. Sequencing was done on a sample of peripheral blood. The receptors stem from a woman in her fifties or sixties with COVID-19, enrolled during active disease.

This chain joins TRBV11-2 and TRBJ2-2; TRBD1 aligns across 10 bases. From germline, CDR1 is SGHAT and CDR2 FQNNGV. This CDR3 spans 17 amino acids. V trimming: 1 base; J trimming: 4 bases; junction bases outside the gene matches: 6. The CDR3 nucleotides read TGTGCCAGCAGCTTAGCTGCCGGGACAGGGGTCACCGGGGAGCTGTTTTTT. It specifies CASSLAAGTGVTGELFF.

The gene calls are TRBV7-7 and TRBJ1-4; 11 nucleotides agree with TRBD1. The germline V gene encodes CDR1 SSHAT and CDR2 FNYEAQ (reference sequence). V lost 8 bases to trimming and J lost 6 bases; unmatched junction nucleotides: 8. This CDR3 comprises 15 residues. CDR3 sequence reads: CASSPAGQGDEKLFF. CDR3 coding DNA: TGTGCCAGCTCCCCTGCGGGACAGGGGGATGAAAAACTGTTTTTT.

The V call is TRBV28, the J call TRBJ1-2; 8 nucleotides agree with TRBD1. The CDR3 is made up of 17 amino acids. V lost 5 bases and J lost 2; bases outside the gene matches: 13. The V gene's germline CDR1 is MDHEN and CDR2 SYDVKM. The CDR3 DNA follows: TGTGCCAGCAGTATCCTAACCGGGACAGGAGGAAACTATGGCTACACCTTC. Translation gives CASSILTGTGGNYGYTF.

This chain uses TRBV7-3 with TRBJ1-3; 8 bases align to TRBD1. After removal of 5 bases from V and 6 bases from J, the junction contained 9 bases not matched to a gene. Germline CDR1 is SGHTA and CDR2 is FQGTGA. The CDR3 contains 15 residues. CDR3 nucleotides: TGTGCCAGCAGCACGGACAGGGATGGTGAAAACACCATATATTTT. Encoded protein: CASSTDRDGENTIYF. Based on the CDR3 plus reference TRBV7-3 and TRBJ1-3, the full variable domain is GAGVSQTPSNKVTEKGKYVELRCDPISGHTALYWYRQSLGQGPEFLIYFQGTGAADDSGLPNDRFFAVRPEGSVSTLKIQRTERGDSAVYLCASSTDRDGENTIYFGEGSWLTVV.

This chain connects TRBV6-2 or TRBV6-3 to TRBJ1-2, with a tentative D call TRBD1 (6 bases). This CDR3 has 15 residues. Germline V gene data show CDR1 as MNHEY and CDR2 as SVGEGT. Trimming removed 2 bases from V and 2 bases from J, with 12 bases in between. The DNA of the CDR3 is TGTGCCAGCAGTTACGGACAGTTCACGAACTATGGCTACACCTTC. Amino acids: CASSYGQFTNYGYTF.

The chain uses TRBV24-1 and TRBJ1-2; 12 bases match TRBD1. The junction had 9 bases not matched to a gene; V was cut back by 4 bases and J by 10 bases. Germline assignment: CDR1 KGHDR and CDR2 SFDVKD. The CDR3 loop spans 15 amino acids. CDR3 bases: TGTGCCACCAGTGACTCCGGGACAGGGGGCTCAGACTACACCTTC. Its protein product is CATSDSGTGGSDYTF.

The rearrangement uses TRBV15 and TRBJ1-6; perhaps TRBD1 as D (5 bases). Looked up from germline, CDR1 is LNHNV and CDR2 is YYDKDF (reference sequence). V shed 0 bases and J shed 9 bases, with 18 bases lying between them. This CDR3 contains 17 residues. The chain's CDR3 is CATSRDYGLGEGSPLHF. Here the CDR3 DNA reads TGTGCCACCAGCAGAGATTATGGGTTAGGGGAGGGTTCACCCCTCCACTTT.

V is TRBV23-1 and J is TRBJ2-7; 7 bases map to TRBD1. TRBV23-1 is placed among ORFs of uncertain function. Unmatched junction bases numbered 5, after V lost 3 bases and J lost 0 bases. The CDR3 loop spans 15 amino acids. In DNA, the CDR3 is TGCGCCAGCAGTCAGGGGGACAGTTCCTCCTACGAGCAGTACTTC. Residues: CASSQGDSSSYEQYF.

The CDR3 region is CASKDRGDTEAFF. The CDR3 region has the DNA TGTGCCAGTAAAGACAGGGGGGACACTGAAGCTTTCTTT. The chain uses TRBV19 and TRBJ1-1; 9 bases are a match to TRBD1. Germline CDR1 is LNHDA and CDR2 is SQIVND (reference sequence). V lost 7 bases and J lost 3; bases outside the gene matches: 3. This CDR3 comprises 13 residues. The variable domain in full, with the rest retrieved from reference TRBV19 and TRBJ1-1, is DGGITQSPKYLFRKEGQNVTLSCEQNLNHDAMYWYRQDPGQGLRLIYYSQIVNDFQKGDIAEGYSVSREKKESFPLTVTSAQKNPTAFYLCASKDRGDTEAFFGQGTRLTVV.

This chain links TRBV5-1 with TRBJ2-1; 9 bases match TRBD1. J gave up 10 bases and V 1 base, and 9 bases lay outside the gene matches. Looked up from germline, CDR1 is SGHRS and CDR2 is YFSETQ. The CDR3 has 15 amino acids. The CDR3 loop is CASSLITGTGREQFF. The CDR3 nucleotides are TGCGCCAGCAGCTTGATCACCGGGACAGGGCGGGAGCAGTTCTTC.

This clone showed up just a few times. The same CDR3 is also encoded by other DNA sequences in this sample. V usage is TRBV6-5 and J usage is TRBJ1-1, with D perhaps TRBD1 (6 bases). CDR1 and CDR2 from the germline V gene are MNHEY and SVGAGI. CDR3 size: 14 residues. V was pared by 6 bases and J by 0 bases, with 11 bases between. CDR3 nucleotide sequence: TGTGCCAGCAGCCAACAGGGATTGAACACTGAAGCTTTCTTT. This translates into CASSQQGLNTEAFF.

This rearrangement joins TRBV19 to TRBJ1-1, with 8 bases identical to TRBD1. V shed 5 bases, J shed 1 base, and the junction held 6 bases outside the gene matches. CDR1 LNHDA and CDR2 SQIVND come from the germline V gene (reference sequence). This CDR3 is built from 15 residues. CDR3: CASSLRGQENTEAFF. Here the CDR3 DNA reads TGTGCCAGTAGTCTCCGGGGACAGGAGAACACTGAAGCTTTCTTT.

V gene TRBV15 combines with J gene TRBJ1-4, with 7 bases matching TRBD1. The CDR3 loop spans 14 amino acids. With V trimmed by 4 bases and J by 7 bases, 6 bases remained unmatched. Germline loops: CDR1 LNHNV, CDR2 YYDKDF (reference sequence). CDR3 bases: TGTGCCACCAGCATGAGGGGGCCCGTTGAAAAACTGTTTTTT. This encodes CATSMRGPVEKLFF.

V is TRBV6-5 and J is TRBJ2-7; TRBD1 might be the D (6 bases). The CDR3 runs 13 residues. From germline, CDR1 is MNHEY and CDR2 SVGAGI. The V gene lost 2 bases and the J gene lost 6 bases, with 11 bases spanning the gap. CDR3 sequence: CASSYPGVREQYF. The CDR3 coding sequence is TGTGCCAGCAGTTACCCAGGGGTACGCGAGCAGTACTTC.

V is TRBV10-3 and J is TRBJ1-4; D may be TRBD1 (6 bases). Germline V gene sequence: CDR1 ENHRY, CDR2 SYGVKD. Deletions cut 1 base from V and 1 base from J, with 7 bases between. The CDR3 runs to 15 residues. CDR3 nucleotides: TGTGCCATCAGTGAGTTAGGGGGAACTAATGAAAAACTGTTTTTT. It codes for CAISELGGTNEKLFF.

The chain has TRBV10-3 and TRBJ1-1; possible D gene TRBD1, 5 bases. Germline loops: CDR1 ENHRY, CDR2 SYGVKD. V was pared by 10 bases and J by 1 base, with 10 bases between. This CDR3 spans 12 amino acids. The CDR3 sequence is CATTGENTEAFF. DNA of the CDR3: TGTGCCACTACAGGCGAGAACACTGAAGCTTTCTTT.

This chain links TRBV9 with TRBJ2-1, with 11 bases that match TRBD2. V gave up 0 bases and J gave up 6 bases; unmatched junction bases: 11. Per germline, CDR1 SGDLS and CDR2 YYNGEE. This CDR3 is 18 amino acids long. The CDR3: CASSVATSGGPRGNEQFF. In DNA, the CDR3 is TGTGCCAGCAGCGTAGCTACTAGCGGGGGCCCTAGGGGCAATGAGCAGTTCTTC. The full variable domain, with the rest looked up from reference TRBV9 and TRBJ2-1, is DSGVTQTPKHLITATGQRVTLRCSPRSGDLSVYWYQQSLDQGLQFLIQYYNGEERAKGNILERFSAQQFPDLHSELNLSSLELGDSALYFCASSVATSGGPRGNEQFFGPGTRLTVL.

The chain recombines TRBV11-1 with TRBJ2-3; 7 positions match TRBD2. Germline V gene lookup returns CDR1 SGHAT and CDR2 FQDESV (reference sequence). V lost 8 bases to trimming and J lost 4 bases; unmatched junction nucleotides: 9. The CDR3 loop spans 14 amino acids. CDR3 in amino acids: CASRRGGNSDTQYF. CDR3 DNA sequence: TGTGCCAGCCGACGGGGAGGGAATTCAGATACGCAGTATTTT. Filled out from reference TRBV11-1 and TRBJ2-3, the complete variable domain reads EAEVAQSPRYKITEKSQAVAFWCDPISGHATLYWYRQILGQGPELLVQFQDESVVDDSQLPKDRFSAERLKGVDSTLKIQPAELGDSAMYLCASRRGGNSDTQYFGPGTRLTVL.

The chain couples TRBV29-1 to TRBJ1-3; tentatively, D is TRBD1 (5 bases). Germline values: CDR1 SQVTM, CDR2 ANQGSEA. Trimming shortened V by 7 bases and J by 2 bases, and 15 bases separated the two germline ends. There are 14 residues in the CDR3. The CDR3 DNA is TGCAGCGCCGAGGTAGGGACTACTGGAAACACCATATATTTT. Its translation is CSAEVGTTGNTIYF.

This clone was found once. The chain is built from TRBV6-5 and TRBJ1-6; 7 bases agree with TRBD1. CDR1 is MNHEY, CDR2 SVGAGI, per germline. V gave up 11 bases and J gave up 4 bases; unmatched junction bases: 8. The CDR3 is 14 amino acids. The CDR3 sequence is CAGGQDPYNSPLHF. The CDR3 DNA is TGTGCCGGAGGACAGGACCCTTATAATTCACCCCTCCACTTT.

The gene calls are TRBV5-5 and TRBJ1-3, with TRBD1 matching over 7 bases. CDR1 and CDR2 from the germline V gene are SGHKS and YYEKEE (reference sequence). The CDR3 runs 15 residues. The trim removed 4 bases at V and 0 bases at J, leaving 4 bases unmatched. The CDR3 bases are TGTGCCAGCAGCCAAGACAGGGACTCTGGAAACACCATATATTTT. Protein: CASSQDRDSGNTIYF.

This clone was recorded a few times. The genes are TRBV6-5 and TRBJ1-6; 7 bases are shared with TRBD1. Germline V lookup: CDR1 MNHEY, CDR2 SVGAGI. CDR3 length equals 15 residues. J lost 6 bases, V lost 4 bases, and 6 bases had no gene match. For the CDR3, the DNA is TGTGCCAGCAGTTTCAGAAGGGACAGTAATTCACCCCTCCACTTT. Its translation is CASSFRRDSNSPLHF.